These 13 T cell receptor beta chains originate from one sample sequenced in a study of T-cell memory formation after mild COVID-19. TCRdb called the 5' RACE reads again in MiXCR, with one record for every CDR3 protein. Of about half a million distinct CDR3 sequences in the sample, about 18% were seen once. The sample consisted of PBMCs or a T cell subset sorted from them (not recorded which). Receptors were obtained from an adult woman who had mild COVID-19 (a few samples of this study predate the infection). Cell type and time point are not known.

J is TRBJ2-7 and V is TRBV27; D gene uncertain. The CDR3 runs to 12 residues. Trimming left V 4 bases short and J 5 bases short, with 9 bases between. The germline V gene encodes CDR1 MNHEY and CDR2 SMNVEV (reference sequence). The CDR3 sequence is CASSSNWDEQYF. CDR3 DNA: TGTGCCAGCAGTTCGAACTGGGACGAGCAGTACTTC.

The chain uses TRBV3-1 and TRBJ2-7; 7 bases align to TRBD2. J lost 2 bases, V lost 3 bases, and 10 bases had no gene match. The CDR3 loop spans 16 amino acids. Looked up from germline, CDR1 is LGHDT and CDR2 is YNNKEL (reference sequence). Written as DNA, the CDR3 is TGTGCCAGCAGCCACCGAATAGCGGGCGCAGCCTACGAGCAGTACTTC. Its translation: CASSHRIAGAAYEQYF.

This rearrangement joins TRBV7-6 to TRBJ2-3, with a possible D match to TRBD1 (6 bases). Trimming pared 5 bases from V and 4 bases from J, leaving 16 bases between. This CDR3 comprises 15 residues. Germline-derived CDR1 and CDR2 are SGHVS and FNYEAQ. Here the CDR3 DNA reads TGTGCCAGCAGCCCCGACAGGATAGGTGCAGATACGCAGTATTTT. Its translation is CASSPDRIGADTQYF. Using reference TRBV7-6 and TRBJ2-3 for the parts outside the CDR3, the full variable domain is GAGVSQSPRYKVTKRGQDVALRCDPISGHVSLYWYRQALGQGPEFLTYFNYEAQQDKSGLPNDRFSAERPEGSISTLTIQRTEQRDSAMYRCASSPDRIGADTQYFGPGTRLTVL.

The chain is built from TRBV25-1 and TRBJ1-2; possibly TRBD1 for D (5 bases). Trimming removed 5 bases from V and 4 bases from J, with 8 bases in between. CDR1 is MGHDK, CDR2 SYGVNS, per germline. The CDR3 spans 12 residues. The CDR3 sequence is CASSRGTYGYTF. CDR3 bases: TGTGCCAGCAGTCGGGGGACCTATGGCTACACCTTC.

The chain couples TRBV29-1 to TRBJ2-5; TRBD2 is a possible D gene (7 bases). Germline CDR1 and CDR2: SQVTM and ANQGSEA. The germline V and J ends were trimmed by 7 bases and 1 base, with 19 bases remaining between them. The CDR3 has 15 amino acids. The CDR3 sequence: CSAKGGAKGQETQYF. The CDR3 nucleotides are TGCAGCGCAAAGGGGGGGGCAAAAGGCCAAGAGACCCAGTACTTC.

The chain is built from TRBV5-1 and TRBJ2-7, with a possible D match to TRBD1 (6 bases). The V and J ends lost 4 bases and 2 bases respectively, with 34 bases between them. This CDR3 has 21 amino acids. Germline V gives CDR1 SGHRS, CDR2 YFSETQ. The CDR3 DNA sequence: TGCGCCAGCAGCGGAGTGCATTTCCAGGACAGCACACAAACAGACACCTACGAGCAGTACTTC. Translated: CASSGVHFQDSTQTDTYEQYF.

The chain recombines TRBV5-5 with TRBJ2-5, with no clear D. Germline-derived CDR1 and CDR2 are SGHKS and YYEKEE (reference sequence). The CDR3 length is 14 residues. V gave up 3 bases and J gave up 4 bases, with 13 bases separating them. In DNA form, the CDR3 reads TGTGCCAGCAGCTCCCAACCGTACCGAGAGACCCAGTACTTC. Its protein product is CASSSQPYRETQYF.

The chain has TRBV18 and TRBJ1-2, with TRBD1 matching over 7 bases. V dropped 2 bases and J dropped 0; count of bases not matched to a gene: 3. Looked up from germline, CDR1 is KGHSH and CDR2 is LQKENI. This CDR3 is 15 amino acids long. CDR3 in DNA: TGTGCCAGCTCACCAACGGGACAGCCTAACTATGGCTACACCTTC. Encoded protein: CASSPTGQPNYGYTF.

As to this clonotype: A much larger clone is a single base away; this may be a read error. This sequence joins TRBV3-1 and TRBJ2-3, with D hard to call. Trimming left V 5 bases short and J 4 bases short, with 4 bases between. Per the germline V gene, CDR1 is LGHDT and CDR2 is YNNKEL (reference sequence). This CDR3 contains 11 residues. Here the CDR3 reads CASSYSDTQYF. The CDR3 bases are TGTGCCAGCAGCTACTCAGATACGCAGTATTTT.

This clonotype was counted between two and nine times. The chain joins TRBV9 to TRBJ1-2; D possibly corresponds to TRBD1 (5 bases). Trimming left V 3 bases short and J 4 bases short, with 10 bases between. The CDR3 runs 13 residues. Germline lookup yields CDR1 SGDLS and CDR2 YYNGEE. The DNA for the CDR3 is TGTGCCAGCAGCGAGGGACCGACCTATGGCTACACCTTC. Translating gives CASSEGPTYGYTF.

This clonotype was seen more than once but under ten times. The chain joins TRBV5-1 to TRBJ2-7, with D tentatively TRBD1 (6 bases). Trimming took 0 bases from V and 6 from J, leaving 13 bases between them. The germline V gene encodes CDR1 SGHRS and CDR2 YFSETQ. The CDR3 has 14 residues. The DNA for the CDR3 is TGCGCCAGCAGCTTGGACAGGGAGATTCGCGAGCAGTACTTC. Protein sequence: CASSLDREIREQYF.

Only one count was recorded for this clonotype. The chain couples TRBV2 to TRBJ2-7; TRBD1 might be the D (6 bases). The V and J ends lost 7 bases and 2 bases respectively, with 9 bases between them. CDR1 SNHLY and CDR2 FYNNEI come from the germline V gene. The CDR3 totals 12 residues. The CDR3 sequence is CASMDRAYEQYF. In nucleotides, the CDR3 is TGTGCCAGCATGGACAGAGCCTACGAGCAGTACTTC.

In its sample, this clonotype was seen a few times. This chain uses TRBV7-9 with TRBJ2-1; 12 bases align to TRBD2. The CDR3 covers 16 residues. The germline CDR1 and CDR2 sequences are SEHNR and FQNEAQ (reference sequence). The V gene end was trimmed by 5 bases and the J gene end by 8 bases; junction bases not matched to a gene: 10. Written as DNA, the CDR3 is TGTGCCAGCAGCCCACTCGCTAGCGGGAGGGTCCATGAGCAGTTCTTC. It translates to CASSPLASGRVHEQFF.